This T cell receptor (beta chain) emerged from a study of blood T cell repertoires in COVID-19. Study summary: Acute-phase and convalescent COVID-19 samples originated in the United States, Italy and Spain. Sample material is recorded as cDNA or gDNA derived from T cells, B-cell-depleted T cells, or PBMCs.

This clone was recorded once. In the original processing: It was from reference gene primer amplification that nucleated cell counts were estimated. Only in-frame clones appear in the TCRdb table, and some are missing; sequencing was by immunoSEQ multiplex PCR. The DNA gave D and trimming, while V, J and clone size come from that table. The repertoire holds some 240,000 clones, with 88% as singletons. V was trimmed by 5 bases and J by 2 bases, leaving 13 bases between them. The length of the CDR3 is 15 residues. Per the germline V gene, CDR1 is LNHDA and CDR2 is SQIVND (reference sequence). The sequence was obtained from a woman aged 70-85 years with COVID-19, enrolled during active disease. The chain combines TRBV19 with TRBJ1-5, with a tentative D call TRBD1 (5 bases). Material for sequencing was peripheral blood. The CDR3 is CASSESGGGNQPQHF. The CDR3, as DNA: TGTGCCAGTAGTGAGTCGGGGGGTGGCAATCAGCCCCAGCATTTT.